This is a list of T cell receptor beta chains from one sample in a study of metastatic and nonmetastatic thyroid tumors. TCRdb used MiXCR to call clones anew from the PCR reads. Of thousands of clones listed, around 20% were seen once; the top ten hold approximately 23%. Sequencing was carried out using adjacent normal tissue. Source of these receptors: a male donor with papillary thyroid cancer or a benign thyroid nodule (not recorded which). Some clones in this sample may be carry-over from other donors' samples. Both conserved end residues are part of each CDR3. A D gene is named only where the DNA matches it firmly. Size is omitted from some rows. Given values are once, few, many or a class for expanded clones.

clone size: -
J gene: TRBJ1-2
V gene: TRBV6-1
D gene: TRBD1
CDR3 protein: CASKKRGTDGYTF
CDR3 DNA: TGTGCCAGCAAGAAGAGGGGGACAGATGGCTACACCTTC

clone size: few
J gene: TRBJ2-1
V gene: TRBV5-1
D gene: -
CDR3 protein: CASSLAGFTDEQFF
CDR3 DNA: TGCGCCAGCAGCTTGGCGGGATTTACAGATGAGCAGTTCTTC

clone size: -
J gene: TRBJ2-2
V gene: TRBV6-5
D gene: -
CDR3 protein: CASSYGVVVNTGELFF
CDR3 DNA: TGTGCCAGCAGTTATGGGGTGGTTGTAAACACCGGGGAGCTGTTTTTT

clone size: once
J gene: TRBJ2-5
V gene: TRBV11-2
D gene: TRBD2
CDR3 protein: CASSFQAGSQETQYF
CDR3 DNA: TGTGCCAGCAGCTTCCAAGCGGGATCCCAAGAGACCCAGTACTTC

clone size: once
J gene: TRBJ1-1
V gene: TRBV30
D gene: -
CDR3 protein: CAWSKTAMNTEAFF
CDR3 DNA: TGTGCCTGGAGTAAAACGGCAATGAACACTGAAGCTTTCTTT

clone size: -
J gene: TRBJ2-7
V gene: TRBV28
D gene: -
CDR3 protein: CASSLDGYEQYF
CDR3 DNA: TGTGCCAGCAGTTTAGACGGCTACGAGCAGTACTTC

clone size: many
J gene: TRBJ1-2
V gene: TRBV3-1
D gene: -
CDR3 protein: CASSSVGENYGYTF
CDR3 DNA: TGTGCCAGCAGCTCTGTAGGGGAGAACTATGGCTACACCTTC

clone size: few
J gene: TRBJ2-3
V gene: TRBV19
D gene: -
CDR3 protein: CASSLGGSTDTQYF
CDR3 DNA: TGTGCCAGTAGTTTAGGAGGGAGCACAGATACGCAGTATTTT

clone size: -
J gene: TRBJ2-7
V gene: TRBV2
D gene: TRBD1
CDR3 protein: CASSQGTDGELYF
CDR3 DNA: TGTGCCAGCAGTCAGGGGACAGACGGGGAGCTGTACTTC

clone size: few
J gene: TRBJ2-7
V gene: TRBV6-1
D gene: -
CDR3 protein: CASSRQSEEGSSYEQYF
CDR3 DNA: TGTGCCAGCAGTCGACAATCAGAGGAGGGCAGCTCCTACGAGCAGTACTTC

clone size: -
J gene: TRBJ2-5
V gene: TRBV2
D gene: -
CDR3 protein: CASSRDHGKRETQYF
CDR3 DNA: TGTGCCAGCAGCCGAGATCATGGTAAACGAGAGACCCAGTACTTC

clone size: -
J gene: TRBJ2-3
V gene: TRBV19
D gene: -
CDR3 protein: CASSLGVADTQYF
CDR3 DNA: TGTGCCAGTAGTTTGGGAGTGGCAGATACGCAGTATTTT

clone size: -
J gene: TRBJ1-6
V gene: TRBV27
D gene: -
CDR3 protein: CASSLPRGGADNSPLQF
CDR3 DNA: TGTGCCAGCAGTCTCCCCCGTGGGGGCGCGGATAATTCACCCCTCCAATTT

clone size: few
J gene: TRBJ1-5
V gene: TRBV27
D gene: -
CDR3 protein: CASSLFLSGRQPQHF
CDR3 DNA: -

clone size: many
J gene: TRBJ1-6
V gene: TRBV18
D gene: TRBD1
CDR3 protein: CASSDRLISPLHF
CDR3 DNA: TGTGCCAGCTCGGACAGGTTAATTTCACCCCTCCACTTT

clone size: -
J gene: TRBJ2-7
V gene: TRBV5-1
D gene: TRBD1
CDR3 protein: CASSLGQGVVEQYF
CDR3 DNA: TGCGCCAGCAGCCTGGGACAGGGAGTGGTGGAGCAGTACTTC